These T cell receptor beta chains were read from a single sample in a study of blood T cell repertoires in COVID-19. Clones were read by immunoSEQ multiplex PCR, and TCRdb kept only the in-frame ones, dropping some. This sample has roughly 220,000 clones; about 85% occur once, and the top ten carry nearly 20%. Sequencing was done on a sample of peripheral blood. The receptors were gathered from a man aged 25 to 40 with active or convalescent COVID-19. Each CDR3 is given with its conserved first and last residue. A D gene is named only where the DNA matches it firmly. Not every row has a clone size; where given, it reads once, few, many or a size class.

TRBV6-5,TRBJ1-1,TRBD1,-,TGTGCCAGCAGTTACACCGGACAGGGGGCTGAAGCTTTCTTT,CASSYTGQGAEAFF
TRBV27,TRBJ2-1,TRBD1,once,TGTGCCAGCAGACGACAGGGTGGTGAGCAGTTCTTC,CASRRQGGEQFF
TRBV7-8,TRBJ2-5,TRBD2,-,TGTGCCAGCAGCTACACTAGCGGGGATTATGAGACCCAGTACTTC,CASSYTSGDYETQYF
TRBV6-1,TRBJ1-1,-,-,TGTGCCAGCAGTGAAGCGAGGAGGATGAACACTGAAGCTTTCTTT,CASSEARRMNTEAFF
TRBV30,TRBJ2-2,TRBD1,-,TGTGCCTGGAGGAGGGACAGCCTCCTCACCGGGGAGCTGTTTTTT,CAWRRDSLLTGELFF
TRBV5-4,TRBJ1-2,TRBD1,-,TGTGCCAGCAGCTTGGCTCCAACCGGACAGGGCCCCCAAGGCTACACCTTC,CASSLAPTGQGPQGYTF
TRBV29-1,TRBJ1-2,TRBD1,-,TGCAGCGTTGACCTACTGGGACAGGGAAACTATGGCTACACCTTC,CSVDLLGQGNYGYTF
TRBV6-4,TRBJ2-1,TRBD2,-,TGTGCCAGCAGTAGGAGCGGGGGGGCGGGCAATGAGCAGTTCTTC,CASSRSGGAGNEQFF
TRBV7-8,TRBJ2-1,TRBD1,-,TGTGCCAGCAGCTTAGGTCGGACAGGGGTCTCCTACAATGAGCAGTTCTTC,CASSLGRTGVSYNEQFF
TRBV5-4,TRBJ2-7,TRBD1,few,TGTGCCAGCAGCAAGGGACAGGGGGGGAAGGACGAGCAGTACTTC,CASSKGQGGKDEQYF
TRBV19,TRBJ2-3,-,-,TGTGCCAGTAGTCTCCAGGTAGTTACAGATACGCAGTATTTT,CASSLQVVTDTQYF
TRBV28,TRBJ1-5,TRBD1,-,TGTGCCAGCAGGCCGGGACAGGGGAGTCAGCCCCAGCATTTT,CASRPGQGSQPQHF
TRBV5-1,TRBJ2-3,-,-,TGCGCCAGCAGCCGGGGACTTCCGGGAGCCACAGATACGCAGTATTTT,CASSRGLPGATDTQYF
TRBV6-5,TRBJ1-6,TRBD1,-,TGTGCCAGCAGTTATCGGGACAGAACTTCACCCCTCCACTTT,CASSYRDRTSPLHF
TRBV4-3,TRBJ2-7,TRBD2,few,TGCGCCAGCAGCCAAGATCAGCGGGGGGGGACCTACGAGCAGTACTTC,CASSQDQRGGTYEQYF
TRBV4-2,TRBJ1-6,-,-,TGTGCCAGCAGCCAAGAAAGGGAGGGCTGGCCCCTCCACTTT,CASSQEREGWPLHF
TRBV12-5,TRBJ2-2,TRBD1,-,TGTGCTAGTGGTCTCCAACAGGGGGTGCAGATCGCGAACACCGGGGAGCTGTTTTTT,CASGLQQGVQIANTGELFF
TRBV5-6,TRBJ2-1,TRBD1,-,TGTGCCAGCAGCTTGTTCCGGACAGGGGAGTTCTTC,CASSLFRTGEFF
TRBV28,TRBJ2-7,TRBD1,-,TGTGCCAGCAGTTCGACAGGGTTTTCCTACGAGCAGTACTTC,CASSSTGFSYEQYF
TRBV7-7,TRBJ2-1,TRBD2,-,TGTGCCAGCAGTTCCTCGACTAGCGGGGGACCCAATGAGCAGTTCTTC,CASSSSTSGGPNEQFF
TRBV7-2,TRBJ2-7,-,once,TGTGCCAGCAGCTTACGGCGCGGGGACGGGTACGAGCAGTACTTC,CASSLRRGDGYEQYF
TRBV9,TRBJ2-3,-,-,TGTGCCAGCAGCGGGGGACTTGGGTCAAGCACAGATACGCAGTATTTT,CASSGGLGSSTDTQYF
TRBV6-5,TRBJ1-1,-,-,TGTGCCAGCGCGATCTTATTTGGGGCCACTGAAGCTTTCTTT,CASAILFGATEAFF
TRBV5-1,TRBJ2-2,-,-,TGCGCCAGCAGCTTGGGGTTGGTGACTTTGAACACCGGGGAGCTGTTTTTT,CASSLGLVTLNTGELFF
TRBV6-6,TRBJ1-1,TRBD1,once,TGTGCCAGCAGGGACAGGGGTACGGACACTGAAGCTTTCTTT,CASRDRGTDTEAFF
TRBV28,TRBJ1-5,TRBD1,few,TGTGCCAGCAGTTTATCCCGACAGGGCAACAATCAGCCCCAGCATTTT,CASSLSRQGNNQPQHF
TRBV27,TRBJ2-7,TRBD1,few,TGTGCCAGCAGCTTGACAGGGGGCGGGCAGTACTTC,CASSLTGGGQYF
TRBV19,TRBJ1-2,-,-,TGTGCCAGTACGTTATTTGTCGATGGCTACACCTTC,CASTLFVDGYTF
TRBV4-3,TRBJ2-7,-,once,TGCGCCAGCAGCCAAGAACAGGGACGCAGCTACGAGCAGTACTTC,CASSQEQGRSYEQYF
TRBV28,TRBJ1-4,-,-,TGTGCCAGCAGTCGGGACAACACAAATAATGAAAAACTGTTTTTT,CASSRDNTNNEKLFF
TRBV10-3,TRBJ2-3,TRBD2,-,TGTGCCATCAGTGTGGAACTAGCGGGAGATACGCAGTATTTT,CAISVELAGDTQYF
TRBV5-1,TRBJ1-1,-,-,TGCGCCAGCCCCGGGGGGTGGAACACTGAAGCTTTCTTT,CASPGGWNTEAFF
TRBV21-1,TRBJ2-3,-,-,TGTGCCAGCAGCCACCCTACCAAGACCGGGACTAGCGGCCCACAATGCACAGATACGCAGTATTTT,CASSHPTKTGTSGPQCTDTQYF
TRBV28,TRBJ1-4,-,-,TGTGCCAGCAGCAACCCCCGGGGGTCGATAAATGAAAAACTGTTTTTT,CASSNPRGSINEKLFF
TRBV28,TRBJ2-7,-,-,TGTGCCAGCAGCCTAAGACAGGCCTCTTCCTACGAGCAGTACTTC,CASSLRQASSYEQYF
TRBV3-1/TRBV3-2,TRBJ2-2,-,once,TGTGCCAGCAGCCAAGGCGGCGCCACCGGGGAGCTGTTTTTT,CASSQGGATGELFF
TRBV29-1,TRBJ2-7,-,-,TGCAGCGTTGAGGGCCCCTACGAGCAGTACTTC,CSVEGPYEQYF
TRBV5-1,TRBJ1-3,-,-,TGCGCCAGCAGCTTGGTTGGTAGGGGCACTGGAAACACCATATATTTT,CASSLVGRGTGNTIYF
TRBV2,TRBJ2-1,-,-,TGTGCCAGCAGTGTCGAGTTGGTGGCGGGGCATGAGCAGTTCTTC,CASSVELVAGHEQFF
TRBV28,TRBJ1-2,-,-,TGTGCCAGCAGTATCTCACAGGGCGGTGGTGGCTACACCTTC,CASSISQGGGGYTF
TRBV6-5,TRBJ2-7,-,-,TGTGCCAGCAGTTACTCCAACCCCGGTAATGAGCAGTACTTC,CASSYSNPGNEQYF
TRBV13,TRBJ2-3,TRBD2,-,TGTGCCAGCAGCCCGACCGGGACTAGCGGGGGATCGGATACGCAGTATTTT,CASSPTGTSGGSDTQYF
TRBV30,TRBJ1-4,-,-,TGTGCCTCGGGCGGCGGGGAAAAACTGTTTTTT,CASGGGEKLFF
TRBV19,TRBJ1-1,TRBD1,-,TGTGCCAGTCGAAGGACAGGGGGCACTGAAGCTTTCTTT,CASRRTGGTEAFF
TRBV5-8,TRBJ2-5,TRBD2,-,TGTGCCAGCAGCTTGGCCTGGGCGGGAGTTTTGGGGCAAGAGACCCAGTACTTC,CASSLAWAGVLGQETQYF
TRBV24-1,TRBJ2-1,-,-,TGTGCCACCAGTGATTTCAGGGATTATAACAATGAGCAGTTCTTC,CATSDFRDYNNEQFF